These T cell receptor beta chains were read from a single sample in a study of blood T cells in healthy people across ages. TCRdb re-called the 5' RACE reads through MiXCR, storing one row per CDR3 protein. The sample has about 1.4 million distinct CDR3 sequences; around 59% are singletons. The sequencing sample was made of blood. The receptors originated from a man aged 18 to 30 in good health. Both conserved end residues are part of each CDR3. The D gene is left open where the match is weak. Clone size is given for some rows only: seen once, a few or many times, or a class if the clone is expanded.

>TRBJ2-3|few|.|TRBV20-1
TGCAGTGCTAGAGATCTGTACCAAGGCACAGATACGCAGTATTTT
CSARDLYQGTDTQYF
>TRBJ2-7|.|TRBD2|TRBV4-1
TGCGCCAGCAGCCAAGGCCCCCTAGCGGGGGGCGCATTCTCCTACGAGCAGTACTTC
CASSQGPLAGGAFSYEQYF
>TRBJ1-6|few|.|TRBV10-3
TGTGCCATCAAACCAACAGATTCCTATAATTCACCCCTCCACTTT
CAIKPTDSYNSPLHF
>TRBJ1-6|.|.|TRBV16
TGTGCCAGCAGCCAATCCGGCGGGGTATCACCCCTCCACTTT
CASSQSGGVSPLHF
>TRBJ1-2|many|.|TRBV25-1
TGTGCCAGCAGTGCTGGGGCCGGCTACACCTTC
CASSAGAGYTF
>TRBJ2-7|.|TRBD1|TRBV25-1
TGTGCCAGCAGTGGACAGGGTACCAACGAGCAGTACTTC
CASSGQGTNEQYF
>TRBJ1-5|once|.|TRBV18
TGTGCCAGCTCAACTTCACCGGGGGCTAATAATCAGCCCCAGCATTTT
CASSTSPGANNQPQHF
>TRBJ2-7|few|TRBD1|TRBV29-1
TGCAGCGCAAAACAGGGGCTCTCCTACGAGCAGTACTTC
CSAKQGLSYEQYF
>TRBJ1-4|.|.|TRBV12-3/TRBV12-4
TGTGCCAGCAGGGTAGAGGATGAAAAACTGTTTTTT
CASRVEDEKLFF
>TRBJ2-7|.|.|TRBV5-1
TGCGCCAGCAGCTGGACAGTTGGCTACGAGCAGTACTTC
CASSWTVGYEQYF
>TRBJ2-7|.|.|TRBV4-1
TGCGCCAGCAGCCCCCTACAGGGAGGGGACCGAGAGCAGTACTTC
CASSPLQGGDREQYF
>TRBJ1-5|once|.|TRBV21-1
TGTGCCAGCAGGCTTAGGGGCACTTATCAGCCCCAGCATTTT
CASRLRGTYQPQHF
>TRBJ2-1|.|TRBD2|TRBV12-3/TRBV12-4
TGTGCCAGCAGTTTATATAGCGGGATCGGAAGTGAGCAGTTCTTC
CASSLYSGIGSEQFF
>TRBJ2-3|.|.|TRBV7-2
TGTGCCAGCAGCGCTAACAGGGTATCTACATACACAGATACGCAGTATTTT
CASSANRVSTYTDTQYF
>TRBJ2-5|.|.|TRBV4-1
TGCGCCAGCAGCCAAGATCCCCAGTTGGGGACCCAGTACTTC
CASSQDPQLGTQYF
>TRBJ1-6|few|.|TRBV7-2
TGTGCCAGCAGTTTAGTGGGAGGTAATTCACCCCTCCACTTT
CASSLVGGNSPLHF
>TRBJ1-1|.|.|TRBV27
TGTGCCAGCAGTTTATGGGCGAACATGAACACTGAAGCTTTCTTT
CASSLWANMNTEAFF
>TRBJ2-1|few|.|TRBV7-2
TGTGCCAGCAGCGACCGGGCCGAGAAGTCGCATGAGCAGTTCTTC
CASSDRAEKSHEQFF
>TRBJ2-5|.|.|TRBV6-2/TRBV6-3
TGTGCCAGCAGTCCTCTTACCCGGTCGGGGGAGACCCAGTACTTC
CASSPLTRSGETQYF
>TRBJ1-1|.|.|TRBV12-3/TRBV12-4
TGTGCCAGCAGTTTAACAGGGAGGATTGAAGCTTTCTTT
CASSLTGRIEAFF
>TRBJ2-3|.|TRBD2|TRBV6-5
TGTGCCAGCAGTTACTCTAGCGGGGGTAGCACAGATACGCAGTATTTT
CASSYSSGGSTDTQYF
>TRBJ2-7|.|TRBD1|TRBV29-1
TGCAGCGCGGCCCGGGACAGGTCCCTCGAGCAGTACTTC
CSAARDRSLEQYF
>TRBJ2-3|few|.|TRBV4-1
TGCGCCAGCAGCCAACCCTTTGTGGATACGCAGTATTTT
CASSQPFVDTQYF
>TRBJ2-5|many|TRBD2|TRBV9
TGTGCCAGCAGCGCCGGGTGGACTAGCGGGACCCAGTACTTC
CASSAGWTSGTQYF
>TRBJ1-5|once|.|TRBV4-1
TGCGCCAGCAGCCAAGAAGTAGGGAGGGGTTATAGCAATCAGCCCCAGCATTTT
CASSQEVGRGYSNQPQHF
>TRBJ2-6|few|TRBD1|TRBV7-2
TGTGCCAGCAGCTTAGTGGGGACAGTCAGCTCTGGGGCCAACGTCCTGACTTTC
CASSLVGTVSSGANVLTF
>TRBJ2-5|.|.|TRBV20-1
TGCAGTGCGAGGGTCACAGGGCAAGAGACCCAGTACTTC
CSARVTGQETQYF
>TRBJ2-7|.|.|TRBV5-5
TGTGCCAGCCGGACCCCCTTGGGGATTAGCGGCGAGCAGTACTTC
CASRTPLGISGEQYF
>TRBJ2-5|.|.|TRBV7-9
TGTGCCTCGACGGGCGGGAACCAAGAGACCCAGTACTTC
CASTGGNQETQYF
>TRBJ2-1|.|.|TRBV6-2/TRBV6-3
TGTGCCAGCAGTTACTCAGGGGGTAAGGGGAATGAGCAGTTCTTC
CASSYSGGKGNEQFF
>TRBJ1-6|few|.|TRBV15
TGTGCCACCAGCAGAGATCGGCAGGGAAGATCACCCCTCCACTTT
CATSRDRQGRSPLHF
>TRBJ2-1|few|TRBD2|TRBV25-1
TGTGCCAGCTCTAGCGGGGGGGCCCATGAGCAGTTCTTC
CASSSGGAHEQFF
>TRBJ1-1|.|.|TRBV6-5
TGTGCCAGCAGCCCAGGGGAACGGGGCTCCACTGAAGCTTTCTTT
CASSPGERGSTEAFF
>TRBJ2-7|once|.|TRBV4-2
TGTGCCAGCAGCCAACGGGACCACGAGCAGTACTTC
CASSQRDHEQYF
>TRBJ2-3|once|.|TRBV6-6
TGTGCCAGCAGTTACGCCGCTAGGGGTAGCACAGATACGCAGTATTTT
CASSYAARGSTDTQYF
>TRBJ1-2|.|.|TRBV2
TGTGCCAGCAGACATTACACCTTC
CASRHYTF
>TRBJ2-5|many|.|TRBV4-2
TGTGCCAGCAGTCCCCGCGGGCAAGAGACCCAGTACTTC
CASSPRGQETQYF
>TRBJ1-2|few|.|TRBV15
TGTGCCACCAGCAGAGGAGTGGTAGGGACTAACTATGGCTACACCTTC
CATSRGVVGTNYGYTF
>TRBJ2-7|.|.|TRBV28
TGTGCCAGCGGGCAAAGAACCTACGAGCAGTACTTC
CASGQRTYEQYF
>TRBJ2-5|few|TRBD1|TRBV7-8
TGTGCCAGCAGCTTAGGGGTAGGGGGCCCCGTGGCCCAGTACTTC
CASSLGVGGPVAQYF
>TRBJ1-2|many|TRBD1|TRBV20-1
TGCAGTGCTATTACAGGGGGACGGTTGGATGGCTACACCTTC
CSAITGGRLDGYTF
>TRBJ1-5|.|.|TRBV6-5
TGTGCCAGCAGTTACTCGAGACGGTTTGGGGGTCAGCCCCAGCATTTT
CASSYSRRFGGQPQHF
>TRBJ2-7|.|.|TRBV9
TGTGCCAGCAGCGTGGAAGGACGGTGGCACGAGCAGTACTTC
CASSVEGRWHEQYF
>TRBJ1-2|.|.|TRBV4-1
TGCGCCAGCAGCCAAGAGCTAGGGACCTACTATGGCTACACCTTC
CASSQELGTYYGYTF
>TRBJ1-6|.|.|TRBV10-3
TGTGCCATCAGTGGCGATAATTCACCCCTCCACTTT
CAISGDNSPLHF
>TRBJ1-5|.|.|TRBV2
TGTGCCAGCAGCTTAAAACAGGGCGGTCCCCAGCATTTT
CASSLKQGGPQHF
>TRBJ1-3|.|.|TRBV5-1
TGCGCCAGCAGCTTGGATTGGTCCTCTGGAAACACCATATATTTT
CASSLDWSSGNTIYF
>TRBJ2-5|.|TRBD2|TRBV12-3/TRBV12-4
TGTGCCAGCACCCCAACTACTAGCGGAGAGACCCAGTACTTC
CASTPTTSGETQYF